The 4 T cell receptor beta chains below all came from one sample that was sequenced in a study of radiation and T cells in renal cell carcinoma. Documented time point: blood 2 weeks post-SBRT. Treatment in this sample: 15 Gy SBRT to primary tumor, nephrectomy 4 weeks later. Repertoires were generated with immunoSEQ multiplex PCR, while TCRdb's copy carries only in-frame clones and drops some. This repertoire shows more than 75,000 clones, around 86% found once; its top ten account for approximately 22%. The source material was blood, sampled from a patient whose treatment included radiotherapy and nephrectomy. All receptors derive from a woman in her forties or fifties with renal cell carcinoma.

This sequence joins TRBV7-2 and TRBJ1-3; D may be TRBD1 (6 bases). The CDR3 spans 17 residues. Germline V lookup: CDR1 SGHTA, CDR2 FQGNSA. V lost 5 bases, J lost 4 bases, and 21 bases lay in between. CDR3 nucleotide sequence: TGTGCCAGCAGCCCGGGGGCCAGGGGAAGGTGGGGAAACACCATATATTTT. Protein sequence: CASSPGARGRWGNTIYF.

In its sample, this clone was seen once. The chain is built from TRBV27 and TRBJ1-4; TRBD1 aligns across 7 bases. Germline CDR1 MNHEY, CDR2 SMNVEV (reference sequence). Trimming cost V 6 bases and J 5 bases; bases outside gene matches: 9. The CDR3 sequence is 15 residues long. The CDR3 DNA reads as TGTGCCAGCAGACCCTCCCGGGACAGAAATGAAAAACTGTTTTTT. It encodes CASRPSRDRNEKLFF.

The chain links TRBV4-3 to TRBJ1-5; TRBD1 matches 7 bases. Germline values: CDR1 LGHNA, CDR2 YSLEER. The CDR3 sequence is 15 residues long. V shed 0 bases and J 6 bases; nucleotides not matched to a gene: 5. The chain's CDR3 is CASSQDRQGGQPQHF. DNA of the CDR3: TGCGCCAGCAGCCAAGATCGGCAGGGGGGTCAGCCCCAGCATTTT.

The chain carries TRBV6-6 and TRBJ1-5, with D unresolved. This CDR3 is built from 16 residues. V lost 2 bases, J lost 9 bases, and 20 bases lay in between. The V gene's germline CDR1 is MNHNY and CDR2 SVGAGI (reference sequence). The CDR3 sequence is CASSYRPYEKVSPQHF. The DNA for the CDR3 is TGTGCCAGCAGTTACCGACCTTATGAGAAGGTATCGCCCCAGCATTTT.